This is a list of T cell receptor beta chains from one sample in a study of T cell responses to AZD1222 COVID-19 vaccine. TCRdb keeps only in-frame clones here, not all; method: immunoSEQ multiplex PCR. The sample holds approximately 120,000 clones, more than 70% seen once. This specimen was peripheral blood, taken 28 days after the second AZD1222 dose. The receptors were sampled from an adult who received the AZD1222 COVID-19 vaccine. The CDR3 runs from the conserved cysteine through the conserved F or W. A D gene is named only where the DNA matches it firmly. Clone size is given for some rows only: seen once, a few or many times, or a class if the clone is expanded.

D,V,size,J,CDR3
TRBD1,TRBV19,NA,TRBJ2-7,CASSDPGQGGYEQYF
NA,TRBV19,few,TRBJ1-3,CASMRNFNSGNTIYF
TRBD2,TRBV24-1,NA,TRBJ2-3,CATSDPGETTSGSTDTQYF
NA,TRBV11-2,once,TRBJ2-7,CASSLRDFSYEQYF
NA,TRBV5-1,NA,TRBJ1-6,CASSLAGRGGSPLHF
TRBD2,TRBV27,NA,TRBJ2-7,CASSLNSGGAYEQYF
TRBD1,TRBV19,NA,TRBJ1-4,CASSAWTGGEEKLFF
NA,TRBV19,NA,TRBJ2-7,CASSISGGAFYEQYF
NA,TRBV6-1,NA,TRBJ1-1,CASSENSEGNTEAFF
TRBD1,TRBV5-4,NA,TRBJ1-1,CASSFRTGGRTEAFF
NA,TRBV28,NA,TRBJ2-1,CASSLPGVPLNEQFF
NA,TRBV19,NA,TRBJ1-3,CASSIEGGSHSGNTIYF
NA,TRBV7-3,NA,TRBJ2-3,CASSSRLQNTDTQYF
TRBD1,TRBV5-5,once,TRBJ1-5,CASSFTFRDRVVDQPQHF
TRBD1,TRBV7-9,NA,TRBJ1-6,CASSPRQGVSPLHF
NA,TRBV7-9,NA,TRBJ1-5,CASSYAQSNQPQHF
NA,TRBV29-1,NA,TRBJ2-1,CSVAFTKPNEQFF
NA,TRBV29-1,NA,TRBJ2-7,CSVGTGLYEQYF
NA,TRBV19,NA,TRBJ1-5,CASSIKTGKGNQPQHF
TRBD2,TRBV7-9,few,TRBJ2-1,CASIQTSGTPYNEQFF
TRBD2,TRBV28,NA,TRBJ2-7,CASSPTSGKPYEQYF
TRBD1,TRBV3-1/TRBV3-2,once,TRBJ2-7,CASSRTGSDEQYF
TRBD2,TRBV7-7,NA,TRBJ2-1,CASSVQTSGANEQFF
NA,TRBV28,NA,TRBJ1-2,CASSLIHRAYGYTF
TRBD1,TRBV3-1/TRBV3-2,NA,TRBJ1-1,CASSQLDWDRKSTEAFF
NA,TRBV7-6,NA,TRBJ1-1,CASSFRGTKDEAFF
NA,TRBV15,NA,TRBJ1-4,CATSRELGRTNEKLFF
NA,TRBV10-3,NA,TRBJ2-1,CASRDLRDNEQFF
NA,TRBV6-5,NA,TRBJ2-3,CTTGTSTDTQYF
NA,TRBV2,NA,TRBJ2-7,CASSQQNYEQYF
TRBD1,TRBV5-1,NA,TRBJ2-7,CASSEGTGGAGEQYF
TRBD1,TRBV5-4,NA,TRBJ1-1,CASSWTGVDTEAFF
NA,TRBV4-1,NA,TRBJ1-4,CASSQGPEQGGGEKLFF
NA,TRBV30,NA,TRBJ1-4,CAWSADSVNEKLFF
TRBD1,TRBV30,NA,TRBJ1-1,CACTGTGNSGTEAFF
NA,TRBV5-1,NA,TRBJ2-1,CASRWAQNEQFF
TRBD1,TRBV29-1,NA,TRBJ1-5,CSVEDLGQANQPQHF
NA,TRBV5-1,NA,TRBJ1-1,CASTVGHQNTEAFF
NA,TRBV7-3,NA,TRBJ2-3,CASSLGTPRGLTDTQYF
TRBD1,TRBV6-2/TRBV6-3,NA,TRBJ1-1,CASSYFPTGAMNTEAFF
NA,TRBV6-5,NA,TRBJ2-7,CASSYSLLAASYEQYF
NA,TRBV29-1,NA,TRBJ1-1,CSVEDYTGPAFF
TRBD2,TRBV15,NA,TRBJ2-3,CATSSPGGDSPDTQYF
TRBD1,TRBV15,few,TRBJ2-1,CATRGTGRGNEQFF